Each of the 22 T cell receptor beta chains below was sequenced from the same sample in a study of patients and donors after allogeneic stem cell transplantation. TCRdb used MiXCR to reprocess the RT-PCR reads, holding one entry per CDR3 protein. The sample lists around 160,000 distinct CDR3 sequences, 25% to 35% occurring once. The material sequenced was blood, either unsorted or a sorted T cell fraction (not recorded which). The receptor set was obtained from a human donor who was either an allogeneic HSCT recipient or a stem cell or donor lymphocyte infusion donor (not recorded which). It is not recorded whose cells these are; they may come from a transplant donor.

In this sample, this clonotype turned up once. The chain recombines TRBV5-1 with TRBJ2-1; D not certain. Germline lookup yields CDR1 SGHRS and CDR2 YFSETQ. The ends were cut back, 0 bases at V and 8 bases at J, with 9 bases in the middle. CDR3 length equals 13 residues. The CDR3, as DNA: TGCGCCAGCAGCTTGGACGGTTGGGATGAGCAGTTCTTC. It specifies CASSLDGWDEQFF.

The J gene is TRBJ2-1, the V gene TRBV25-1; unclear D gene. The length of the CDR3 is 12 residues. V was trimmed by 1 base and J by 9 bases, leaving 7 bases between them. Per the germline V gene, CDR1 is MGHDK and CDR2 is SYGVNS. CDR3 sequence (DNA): TGTGCCAGCAGTGAATCTTGGGGTGAGCAGTTCTTC. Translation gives CASSESWGEQFF.

CDR3 in DNA: TGTGCCATCAGTGTATTGCCATCCACAGATACGCAGTATTTT. It encodes CAISVLPSTDTQYF. This chain joins TRBV10-3 and TRBJ2-3; D remains unclear. The V gene's germline CDR1 is ENHRY and CDR2 SYGVKD. The CDR3 has 14 residues. Trimming took 4 bases from V and 2 from J, leaving 10 bases between them.

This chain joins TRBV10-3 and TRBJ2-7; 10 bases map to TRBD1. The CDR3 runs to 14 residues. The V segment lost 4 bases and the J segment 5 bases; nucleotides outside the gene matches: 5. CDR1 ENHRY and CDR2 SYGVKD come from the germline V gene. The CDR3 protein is CAISGVGQGHEQYF. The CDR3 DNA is TGTGCCATCAGTGGCGTGGGACAGGGGCACGAGCAGTACTTC.

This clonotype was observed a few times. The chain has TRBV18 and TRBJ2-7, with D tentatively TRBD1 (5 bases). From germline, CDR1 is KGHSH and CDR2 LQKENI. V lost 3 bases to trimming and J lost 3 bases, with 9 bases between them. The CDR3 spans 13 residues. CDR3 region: CASSPRASYEQYF. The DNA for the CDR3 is TGTGCCAGCTCACCCAGGGCCAGCTACGAGCAGTACTTC.

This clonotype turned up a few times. CDR3 in amino acids: CASSSRRRVGEEQYF. CDR3 sequence (DNA): TGCGCCAGCAGCAGCAGACGCAGGGTCGGTGAGGAGCAGTACTTC. The rearrangement links TRBV5-1 to TRBJ2-7; TRBD1 is a possible D gene (5 bases). The CDR3 extends over 15 amino acids. Germline V CDR1 and CDR2: SGHRS, YFSETQ. Trimming pared 4 bases from V and 7 bases from J, leaving 21 bases between.

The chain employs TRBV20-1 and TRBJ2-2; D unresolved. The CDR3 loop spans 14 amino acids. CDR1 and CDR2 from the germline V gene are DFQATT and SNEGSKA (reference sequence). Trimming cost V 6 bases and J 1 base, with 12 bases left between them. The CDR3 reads CSAQSRQNTGELFF. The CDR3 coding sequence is TGCAGTGCACAGAGCAGGCAGAACACCGGGGAGCTGTTTTTT.

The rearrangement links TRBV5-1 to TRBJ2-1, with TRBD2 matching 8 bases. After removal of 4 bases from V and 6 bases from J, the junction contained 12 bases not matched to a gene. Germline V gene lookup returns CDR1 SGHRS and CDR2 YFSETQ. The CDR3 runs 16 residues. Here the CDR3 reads CASSGAGRAGPNEQFF. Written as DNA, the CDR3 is TGCGCCAGCAGCGGAGCCGGGAGGGCCGGCCCCAATGAGCAGTTCTTC.

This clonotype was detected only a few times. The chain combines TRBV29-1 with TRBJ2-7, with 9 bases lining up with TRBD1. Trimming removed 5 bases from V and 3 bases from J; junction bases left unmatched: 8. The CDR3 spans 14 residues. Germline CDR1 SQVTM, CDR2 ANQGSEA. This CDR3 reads CSVYEPGQGYEQYF. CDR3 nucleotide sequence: TGCAGCGTTTATGAGCCGGGACAGGGCTACGAGCAGTACTTC.

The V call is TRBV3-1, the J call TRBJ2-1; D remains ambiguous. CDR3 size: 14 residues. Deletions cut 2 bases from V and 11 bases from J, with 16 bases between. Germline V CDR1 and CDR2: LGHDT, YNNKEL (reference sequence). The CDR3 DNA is TGTGCCAGCAGCCAAAAGGGTAGCTTGGGGAAGCAGTTCTTC. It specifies CASSQKGSLGKQFF.

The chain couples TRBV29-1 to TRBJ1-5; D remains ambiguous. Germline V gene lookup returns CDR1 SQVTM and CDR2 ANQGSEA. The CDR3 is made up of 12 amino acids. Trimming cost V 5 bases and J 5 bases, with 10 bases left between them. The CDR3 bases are TGCAGCGTTCAGCAGGAAGATCAGCCCCAGCATTTT. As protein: CSVQQEDQPQHF.

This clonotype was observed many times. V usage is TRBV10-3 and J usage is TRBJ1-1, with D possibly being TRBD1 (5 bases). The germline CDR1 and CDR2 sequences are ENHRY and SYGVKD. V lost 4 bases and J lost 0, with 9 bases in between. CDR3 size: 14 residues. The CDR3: CAISVGGVNTEAFF. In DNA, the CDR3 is TGTGCCATCAGTGTGGGGGGGGTGAACACTGAAGCTTTCTTT.

The CDR3 sequence: CATQSGTGLQPQHF. CDR3 sequence (DNA): TGTGCCACCCAGTCGGGAACAGGGCTTCAGCCCCAGCATTTT. The chain joins TRBV28 to TRBJ1-5; D might be TRBD1 (6 bases). V gave up 10 bases and J gave up 6 bases, with 19 bases separating them. Germline values: CDR1 MDHEN, CDR2 SYDVKM. This CDR3 has 14 amino acids.

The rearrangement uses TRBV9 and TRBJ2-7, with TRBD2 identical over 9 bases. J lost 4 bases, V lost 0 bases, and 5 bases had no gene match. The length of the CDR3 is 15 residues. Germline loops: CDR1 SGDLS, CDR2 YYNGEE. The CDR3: CASSVGGAGGYEQYF. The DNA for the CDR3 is TGTGCCAGCAGCGTAGGAGGAGCGGGAGGATACGAGCAGTACTTC.

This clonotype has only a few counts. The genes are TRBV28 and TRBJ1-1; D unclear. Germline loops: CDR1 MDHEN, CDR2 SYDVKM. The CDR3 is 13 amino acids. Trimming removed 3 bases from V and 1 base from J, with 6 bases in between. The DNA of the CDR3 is TGTGCCAGCAGTTTCGAGGAGAACACTGAAGCTTTCTTT. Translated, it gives CASSFEENTEAFF.

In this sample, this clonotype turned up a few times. CDR3: CASSLVTNTEAFF. In DNA, the CDR3 is TGCGCCAGCAGCTTGGTGACGAACACTGAAGCTTTCTTT. V is TRBV5-1 and J is TRBJ1-1, with D uncertain. The CDR3 has 13 amino acids. Trimming removed 0 bases from V and 1 base from J, with 4 bases in between. Germline CDR1 and CDR2: SGHRS and YFSETQ.

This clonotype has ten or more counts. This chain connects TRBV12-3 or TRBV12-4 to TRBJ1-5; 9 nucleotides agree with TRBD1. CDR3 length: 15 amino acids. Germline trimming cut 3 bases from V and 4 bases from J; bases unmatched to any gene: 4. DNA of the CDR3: TGTGCCAGCAGTTTGGGACAGGGCCTAAATCAGCCCCAGCATTTT. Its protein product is CASSLGQGLNQPQHF.

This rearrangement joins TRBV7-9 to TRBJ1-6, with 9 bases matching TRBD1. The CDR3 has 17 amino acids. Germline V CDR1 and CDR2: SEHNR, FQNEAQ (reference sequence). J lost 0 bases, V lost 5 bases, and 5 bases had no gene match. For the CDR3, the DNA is TGTGCCAGCAGCGCCGACAGGGGGAGCTCCTATAATTCACCCCTCCACTTT. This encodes CASSADRGSSYNSPLHF.

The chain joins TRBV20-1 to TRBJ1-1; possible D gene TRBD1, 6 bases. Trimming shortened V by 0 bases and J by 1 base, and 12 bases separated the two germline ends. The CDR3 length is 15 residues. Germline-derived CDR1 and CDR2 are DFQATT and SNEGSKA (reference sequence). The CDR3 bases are TGCAGTGCTAGAGATTGGAGCAGGGGGAACACTGAAGCTTTCTTT. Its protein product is CSARDWSRGNTEAFF.

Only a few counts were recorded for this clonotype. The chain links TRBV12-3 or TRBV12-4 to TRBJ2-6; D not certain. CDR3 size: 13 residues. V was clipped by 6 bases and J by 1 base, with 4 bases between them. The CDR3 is CASRPSGANVLTF. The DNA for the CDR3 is TGTGCCAGCAGGCCTTCTGGGGCCAACGTCCTGACTTTC.

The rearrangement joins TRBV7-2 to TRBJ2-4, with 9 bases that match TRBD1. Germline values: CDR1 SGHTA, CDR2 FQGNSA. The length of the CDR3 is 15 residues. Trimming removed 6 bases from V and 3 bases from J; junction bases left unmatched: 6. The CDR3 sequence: CASRPTGGVKNIQYF. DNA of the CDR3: TGTGCCAGCAGGCCGACAGGGGGGGTCAAAAACATTCAGTACTTC.

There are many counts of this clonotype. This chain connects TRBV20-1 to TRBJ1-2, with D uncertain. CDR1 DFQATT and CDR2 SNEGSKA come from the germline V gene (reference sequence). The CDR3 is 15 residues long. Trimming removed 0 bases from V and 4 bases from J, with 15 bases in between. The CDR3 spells CSARDTRVPIYGYTF. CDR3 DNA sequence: TGCAGTGCTAGAGATACGCGGGTGCCTATCTATGGCTACACCTTC.